The next 32 T cell receptor beta chains were all read from a single sample in a study of blood T cell repertoires in COVID-19. TCRdb's copy holds only in-frame clones and misses some; the assay was immunoSEQ multiplex PCR. The sample shows about 220,000 clones, more than 80% of them seen only once. Material for sequencing was PBMCs or T cells enriched from blood (not recorded which). These receptors all come from a woman under 30 in a cohort exposed to, infected with or recovered from COVID-19 (not recorded which).

The V gene is TRBV5-1, the J gene TRBJ1-5, with 11 positions matching TRBD1. The CDR3 sequence is 14 residues long. The junction had 2 bases not matched to a gene; V was cut back by 2 bases and J by 7 bases. Germline loops: CDR1 SGHRS, CDR2 YFSETQ. CDR3 residues: CASSLGQGAQPQHF. As DNA, the CDR3 is TGCGCCAGCAGCTTAGGACAGGGGGCCCAGCCCCAGCATTTT.

This chain joins TRBV27 and TRBJ1-1, with 9 positions matching TRBD1. V trimming: 4 bases; J trimming: 1 base; junction bases outside the gene matches: 7. CDR3 size: 16 residues. Germline CDR1 and CDR2: MNHEY and SMNVEV (reference sequence). The CDR3 protein is CASSSPGTGWNTEAFF. In DNA form, the CDR3 reads TGTGCCAGCAGTTCGCCCGGGACAGGGTGGAACACTGAAGCTTTCTTT.

The rearrangement uses TRBV27 and TRBJ2-1; 7 bases are a match to TRBD2. CDR3 size: 13 residues. Germline V gene lookup returns CDR1 MNHEY and CDR2 SMNVEV (reference sequence). Germline trimming cut 8 bases from V and 2 bases from J; bases unmatched to any gene: 3. CDR3 DNA sequence: TGTGCCAGCCCCAGCGGGACCTACAATGAGCAGTTCTTC. It encodes CASPSGTYNEQFF.

The chain is built from TRBV29-1 and TRBJ1-1; weak D call: TRBD1 (5 bases). Germline V gives CDR1 SQVTM, CDR2 ANQGSEA. V lost 6 bases and J lost 4, with 12 bases in between. This CDR3 is built from 12 residues. CDR3 coding DNA: TGCAGCGTCACAACAGGCCCCACTGAAGCTTTCTTT. It yields the protein CSVTTGPTEAFF.

CDR3 sequence reads: CASSKSSGRAVDTQYF. In DNA form, the CDR3 reads TGTGCCAGTAGTAAGTCGAGCGGGAGGGCCGTAGATACGCAGTATTTT. This rearrangement joins TRBV19 to TRBJ2-3, with 10 bases fitting TRBD2. This CDR3 region has 16 residues. Trimming at V came to 4 bases and at J to 5 bases, leaving 9 bases not matched to a gene. CDR1 and CDR2 from the germline V gene are LNHDA and SQIVND (reference sequence).

The chain joins TRBV3-1 (or the pseudogene TRBV3-2) to TRBJ1-2; D is undetermined. The CDR3 totals 12 residues. The V gene lost 0 bases and the J gene lost 7 bases, with 6 bases spanning the gap. The germline CDR1 and CDR2 sequences are LGHDT and YNNKEL (reference sequence). This chain's CDR3 is CASSQDEGGYTF. DNA of the CDR3: TGTGCCAGCAGCCAAGATGAGGGTGGCTACACCTTC.

The rearrangement links TRBV6-5 to TRBJ2-5; 8 bases are shared with TRBD1. CDR1 is MNHEY and CDR2 is SVGAGI in the germline V gene. The CDR3 is 15 amino acids. With 0 bases clipped from V and 8 bases from J, the junction kept 8 bases outside the gene matches. The CDR3 protein is CASSYSTGAQETQYF. The DNA for the CDR3 is TGTGCCAGCAGTTACTCGACAGGGGCTCAGGAAACCCAGTACTTC.

The V call is TRBV18, the J call TRBJ1-4; TRBD1 matches at 7 bases. CDR1 KGHSH and CDR2 LQKENI come from the germline V gene. CDR3 length equals 14 residues. V dropped 6 bases and J dropped 8; count of bases not matched to a gene: 9. Here the CDR3 DNA reads TGTGCCAGCTCTCCGGACAGGTTGGCCGAAAAACTGTTTTTT. Translation gives CASSPDRLAEKLFF.

Turning to this clone: In the same sample, other DNA sequences code for this CDR3. The chain combines TRBV3-1 (or the pseudogene TRBV3-2) with TRBJ2-1, with TRBD2 as a possible D gene (6 bases). The CDR3 extends over 13 amino acids. The V and J ends lost 2 bases and 9 bases respectively, with 11 bases between them. Germline values: CDR1 LGHDT, CDR2 YNNKEL (reference sequence). CDR3 sequence (DNA): TGTGCCAGCAGCCAAAGGGGCGGGACTGAGCAGTTCTTC. Translating gives CASSQRGGTEQFF.

The rearrangement joins TRBV18 to TRBJ2-1, with 11 positions matching TRBD1. The CDR3 is 15 residues long. The V gene end was trimmed by 6 bases and the J gene end by 5 bases; junction bases not matched to a gene: 6. Per the germline V gene, CDR1 is KGHSH and CDR2 is LQKENI. The DNA of the CDR3 is TGTGCCAGCTCCCTCGGGACAGGGGGAAACAATGAGCAGTTCTTC. Its protein is CASSLGTGGNNEQFF.

V gene TRBV12-3 or TRBV12-4 combines with J gene TRBJ2-4; D is perhaps TRBD1 (6 bases). V was shortened by 6 bases and J by 8 bases, with 11 bases between the two germline ends. The CDR3 spans 12 residues. The DNA for the CDR3 is TGTGCCAGCAGCCCACAGGGAGACATTCAGTACTTC. Protein product: CASSPQGDIQYF.

The chain combines TRBV11-2 with TRBJ1-6; TRBD1 aligns across 9 bases. The CDR3 is 16 residues long. V trimming: 1 base; J trimming: 7 bases; junction bases outside the gene matches: 5. The germline V gene encodes CDR1 SGHAT and CDR2 FQNNGV. CDR3 loop: CASSLGGDRENSPLHF. The CDR3 nucleotides are TGTGCCAGCAGCTTAGGAGGGGACAGGGAGAATTCACCCCTCCACTTT.

The chain combines TRBV19 with TRBJ2-6, with D perhaps TRBD2 (5 bases). V lost 5 bases, J lost 3 bases, and 8 bases lay in between. Looked up from germline, CDR1 is LNHDA and CDR2 is SQIVND (reference sequence). This CDR3 region has 14 residues. This CDR3 is CASSLRVGANVLTF. DNA of the CDR3: TGTGCCAGTAGTTTGAGGGTTGGGGCCAACGTCCTGACTTTC.

Details on this clone: The sample holds other DNA sequences that translate to the same CDR3. The chain couples TRBV6-5 to TRBJ1-1; maybe TRBD1 (5 bases). V was cut by 6 bases and J by 3 bases, with 8 bases left in between. CDR3 length: 12 amino acids. Germline assignment: CDR1 MNHEY and CDR2 SVGAGI. The CDR3 DNA reads as TGTGCCAGCAGCCCAGGGTACACTGAAGCTTTCTTT. It specifies CASSPGYTEAFF.

A single count supports this clone. J is TRBJ1-1 and V is TRBV14, with D hard to call. Germline V CDR1 and CDR2: SGHDN, FVKESK. V lost 2 bases to trimming and J lost 3 bases, with 7 bases between them. The CDR3 runs to 13 residues. CDR3 protein: CASSQQAYTEAFF. The CDR3 DNA is TGTGCCAGCAGCCAACAGGCGTACACTGAAGCTTTCTTT.

The rearrangement uses TRBV2 and TRBJ2-7, with 9 bases lining up with TRBD1. The CDR3 loop spans 15 amino acids. Looked up from germline, CDR1 is SNHLY and CDR2 is FYNNEI. J was trimmed by 4 bases and V by 6 bases; bases with no gene match: 10. CDR3 sequence: CASSDTGTGKYEQYF. The CDR3 DNA is TGTGCCAGCAGCGATACCGGGACAGGGAAGTACGAGCAGTACTTC.

This clone was counted a single time. The rearrangement joins TRBV9 to TRBJ1-6; D not resolved. Trimming removed 1 base from V and 7 bases from J, with 9 bases in between. Germline V CDR1 and CDR2: SGDLS, YYNGEE. This CDR3 is 14 amino acids long. CDR3 DNA: TGTGCCAGCAGCGTACGGGAGTCGAATTCACCCCTCCACTTT. It translates to CASSVRESNSPLHF.

The J gene is TRBJ2-3, the V gene TRBV29-1; 7 nucleotides align to TRBD2. The CDR3 is made up of 15 amino acids. The germline gives CDR1 SQVTM, CDR2 ANQGSEA. With 3 bases clipped from V and 0 bases from J, the junction kept 6 bases outside the gene matches. The CDR3 DNA is TGCAGCGTTGACGGGGGGTCAACTAGCACAGATACGCAGTATTTT. It yields the protein CSVDGGSTSTDTQYF.

The chain uses TRBV14 and TRBJ2-7, with a tentative D call TRBD1 (6 bases). V dropped 5 bases and J dropped 2 bases, with 19 bases sitting between them. The CDR3 has 16 amino acids. In germline, CDR1 is SGHDN, CDR2 FVKESK. CDR3 loop: CASSEVVGATAYEQYF. The CDR3 region has the DNA TGTGCCAGCAGCGAAGTCGTGGGGGCCACGGCCTACGAGCAGTACTTC.

Concerning this clone itself: Other DNA sequences of this sample code for an identical CDR3. This chain links TRBV18 with TRBJ2-5; weak D call: TRBD1 (5 bases). Germline loops: CDR1 KGHSH, CDR2 LQKENI. This CDR3 contains 14 residues. V was cut by 2 bases and J by 2 bases, with 9 bases left in between. This CDR3 is CASSPGQGQETQYF. The CDR3 DNA sequence: TGTGCCAGCTCACCAGGGCAGGGTCAAGAGACCCAGTACTTC.

The chain joins TRBV6-1 to TRBJ2-5, with D possibly TRBD2 on 6 matching bases. This CDR3 contains 14 residues. V was pared by 3 bases and J by 5 bases, with 13 bases between. Looked up from germline, CDR1 is MNHNS and CDR2 is SASEGT. The CDR3 DNA sequence: TGTGCCAGCAGTGAGCAGGGAGGATGGGAGACCCAGTACTTC. Its protein product is CASSEQGGWETQYF.

V usage is TRBV29-1 and J usage is TRBJ1-1; 8 bases agree with TRBD1. The CDR3 loop spans 12 amino acids. CDR1 SQVTM and CDR2 ANQGSEA come from the germline V gene. Trimming removed 6 bases from V and 4 bases from J; junction bases left unmatched: 4. The CDR3, as DNA: TGCAGCGTGACGGACAGGGTCACTGAAGCTTTCTTT. It yields the protein CSVTDRVTEAFF. Combining the CDR3 with reference TRBV29-1 and TRBJ1-1 gives the whole variable domain SAVISQKPSRDICQRGTSLTIQCQVDSQVTMMFWYRQQPGQSLTLIATANQGSEATYESGFVIDKFPISRPNLTFSTLTVSNMSPEDSSIYLCSVTDRVTEAFFGQGTRLTVV.

J is TRBJ1-6 and V is TRBV28; D unresolved. The germline CDR1 and CDR2 sequences are MDHEN and SYDVKM. Trimming cost V 5 bases and J 4 bases, with 6 bases left between them. This CDR3 comprises 13 residues. This CDR3 reads CASSQRYNSPLHF. CDR3 nucleotides: TGTGCCAGCAGTCAGAGGTATAATTCACCCCTCCACTTT.

The chain is built from TRBV6-6 and TRBJ1-3, with TRBD1 identical over 10 bases. This CDR3 spans 17 amino acids. The germline V gene encodes CDR1 MNHNY and CDR2 SVGAGI (reference sequence). J was trimmed by 2 bases and V by 5 bases; bases with no gene match: 9. The CDR3 region is CASSPLWDRGTGNTIYF. CDR3 coding DNA: TGTGCCAGCAGTCCCCTCTGGGACAGGGGCACTGGAAACACCATATATTTT.

The chain uses TRBV5-6 and TRBJ2-7; D unresolved. V lost 4 bases, J lost 2 bases, and 10 bases lay in between. The germline CDR1 and CDR2 sequences are SGHDT and YYEEEE. The CDR3 runs to 13 residues. The CDR3: CASSLYPAYEQYF. The CDR3 region has the DNA TGTGCCAGCAGCCTATACCCCGCCTACGAGCAGTACTTC.

The DNA of the CDR3 is TGTGCCAGCAGCCAGAGACTAGCGGGAGGAAATGAGCAGTTCTTC. Protein sequence: CASSQRLAGGNEQFF. J is TRBJ2-1 and V is TRBV7-3; 13 bases match TRBD2. V lost 5 bases and J lost 7; bases outside the gene matches: 5. Germline CDR1 is SGHTA and CDR2 is FQGTGA. This CDR3 is built from 15 residues.

The V and J genes are TRBV6-5 and TRBJ1-1; 9 bases are shared with TRBD1. V gave up 6 bases and J gave up 4 bases; unmatched junction bases: 6. The CDR3 sequence is 14 residues long. Germline CDR1 and CDR2: MNHEY and SVGAGI. The CDR3 DNA follows: TGTGCCAGCAGCTCACAGGGGGCCTTCACTGAAGCTTTCTTT. It codes for CASSSQGAFTEAFF.

The chain uses TRBV7-2 and TRBJ2-5; 9 bases map to TRBD2. V trimming: 0 bases; J trimming: 1 base; junction bases outside the gene matches: 6. Germline values: CDR1 SGHTA, CDR2 FQGNSA. CDR3 length: 17 amino acids. The CDR3 sequence: CASSLASASGAQETQYF. CDR3 nucleotides: TGTGCCAGCAGCTTAGCTTCCGCTAGCGGGGCCCAAGAGACCCAGTACTTC. Using reference TRBV7-2 and TRBJ2-5 for the parts outside the CDR3, the full variable domain is GAGVSQSPSNKVTEKGKDVELRCDPISGHTALYWYRQSLGQGLEFLIYFQGNSAPDKSGLPSDRFSAERTGGSVSTLTIQRTQQEDSAVYLCASSLASASGAQETQYFGPGTRLLVL.

The chain uses TRBV6-5 and TRBJ1-4, with D maybe TRBD1 (6 bases). In germline, CDR1 is MNHEY, CDR2 SVGAGI. V lost 5 bases and J 0 bases, leaving 10 bases between the germline ends. This CDR3 comprises 15 residues. DNA of the CDR3: TGTGCCAGCAGTCCTGGGGGCGCAACTAATGAAAAACTGTTTTTT. It translates to CASSPGGATNEKLFF.

V usage is TRBV7-9 and J usage is TRBJ2-6; D uncertain. Trimming took off 1 base at V and 4 bases at J, with 8 bases between the two ends. Germline loops: CDR1 SEHNR, CDR2 FQNEAQ (reference sequence). CDR3 size: 15 residues. Here the CDR3 reads CASSLGGPGANVLTF. CDR3 sequence (DNA): TGTGCCAGCAGCTTAGGAGGTCCCGGGGCCAACGTCCTGACTTTC.

The chain joins TRBV28 to TRBJ1-5; D remains unclear. From germline, CDR1 is MDHEN and CDR2 SYDVKM. This CDR3 region has 14 residues. The ends were cut back, 6 bases at V and 1 base at J, with 10 bases in the middle. CDR3 bases: TGTGCCAGCAGCTTCGGAGTCAGCAATCAGCCCCAGCATTTT. Protein sequence: CASSFGVSNQPQHF. Combining the CDR3 with reference TRBV28 and TRBJ1-5 gives the whole variable domain DVKVTQSSRYLVKRTGEKVFLECVQDMDHENMFWYRQDPGLGLRLIYFSYDVKMKEKGDIPEGYSVSREKKERFSLILESASTNQTSMYLCASSFGVSNQPQHFGDGTRLSIL.

The J gene is TRBJ1-2, the V gene TRBV9; TRBD1 might be the D (6 bases). The CDR3 is 19 residues long. Trimming took off 0 bases at V and 8 bases at J, with 29 bases between the two ends. CDR1 is SGDLS, CDR2 YYNGEE, per germline. This chain's CDR3 is CASSVGVTPEGGGLYGYTF. CDR3 nucleotides: TGTGCCAGCAGCGTAGGCGTTACCCCGGAGGGGGGGGGACTATACGGCTACACCTTC.